This T cell receptor beta chain was obtained from a study of blood T cells in healthy people across ages. The CDR3 loop spans 13 amino acids. The germline V gene has CDR1 MGHDK and CDR2 SYGVNS. PCR was performed a second time for about 7 to 12 cycles using a sample-barcoded 5' primer and a J-beta primer mix. TCRdb re-called the 5' RACE reads through MiXCR, storing one row per CDR3 protein. The sample consists of approximately 670,000 distinct CDR3 sequences, 35% to 50% of them appearing once. As concerns this clonotype: At one of its ends the junction is not consistent with the germline gene, which may arise from a read error.

Sequenced material: blood. This clonotype was obtained from an elderly man in good health. V usage is TRBV25-1 and J usage is TRBJ1-2; the D is unclear. CDR3 sequence: CASTRSTNDGYTF. CDR3 DNA: TGTGCCAGCACACGGAGCACTAACGATGGCTACACCTTC.